This is a list of T cell receptor beta chains from one sample in a study of shared clonotypes between healthy human individuals. TCRdb's table, derived via immunoSEQ multiplex PCR, lists solely in-frame clones and lacks some. The data contain fewer than 1 million clones, about 96% of them seen just once; the ten biggest clones take up less than 0.3%. The sequencing input was naive CD8+ T cells sorted from blood. These receptor sequences come from a man aged 30-40 years in good health. Both conserved end residues are part of each CDR3. A D gene is named only where the DNA matches it firmly. Size is omitted from some rows. Given values are once, few, many or a class for expanded clones.

size,D,V,J,CDR3,DNA
-,TRBD2,TRBV29-1,TRBJ2-1,CSVEDPSGRWDSYNEQFF,TGCAGCGTTGAAGATCCTAGCGGGAGGTGGGACTCCTACAATGAGCAGTTCTTC
-,-,TRBV2,TRBJ2-1,CASNTGYNEQFF,TGTGCCAGCAATACTGGATACAATGAGCAGTTCTTC
once,-,TRBV6-1,TRBJ2-7,CASSDSGAEQYF,TGTGCCAGCAGTGACTCGGGGGCCGAGCAGTACTTC
-,TRBD1,TRBV7-9,TRBJ2-1,CASSLLQGPYNEQFF,TGTGCCAGCAGCTTGTTACAGGGGCCCTACAATGAGCAGTTCTTC
-,-,TRBV21-1,TRBJ1-1,CASSKERVGGFEAFF,TGTGCCAGCAGCAAAGAAAGGGTAGGGGGGTTTGAAGCTTTCTTT
-,-,TRBV9,TRBJ1-3,CASSRVDPGNTIYF,TGTGCCAGCAGCCGCGTAGACCCTGGAAACACCATATATTTT
-,-,TRBV5-1,TRBJ2-5,CASSFGASFQETQYF,TGCGCCAGCAGCTTCGGGGCAAGCTTTCAAGAGACCCAGTACTTC
-,-,TRBV6-1,TRBJ1-2,CASSELDSDYGYTF,TGTGCCAGCAGTGAACTGGACAGTGACTATGGCTACACCTTC
-,-,TRBV6-1,TRBJ1-1,CANGGAGTEAFF,TGTGCCAACGGGGGCGCGGGGACTGAAGCTTTCTTT
once,-,TRBV4-1,TRBJ2-7,CASSQGTALYEQYF,TGCGCCAGCAGCCAAGGGACAGCCCTCTACGAGCAGTACTTC
-,-,TRBV4-3,TRBJ1-3,CASSQDTGAGNTIYF,TGCGCCAGCAGCCAAGATACCGGGGCTGGAAACACCATATATTTT
-,-,TRBV4-1,TRBJ2-3,CASSPRARTDTQYF,TGCGCCAGCAGCCCACGGGCCCGCACAGATACGCAGTATTTT
once,-,TRBV6-1,TRBJ1-5,CASSATGLGNQPQHF,TGTGCCAGCAGTGCTACAGGGCTTGGCAATCAGCCCCAGCATTTT
-,TRBD1,TRBV30,TRBJ2-7,CAWTGQGAVIYEQYF,TGTGCCTGGACTGGACAGGGGGCGGTTATCTACGAGCAGTACTTC
-,TRBD2,TRBV7-9,TRBJ2-1,CASSHRASGDNEQFF,TGTGCCAGCAGCCACCGCGCTAGCGGAGACAATGAGCAGTTCTTC
-,-,TRBV7-9,TRBJ2-5,CASSPLEEGSETQYF,TGTGCCAGCAGCCCCCTTGAAGAGGGTTCGGAGACCCAGTACTTC
-,-,TRBV27,TRBJ1-1,CASSNKGQPNTEAFF,TGTGCCAGCAGTAATAAGGGACAACCGAACACTGAAGCTTTCTTT